The present T cell receptor (beta chain) was sequenced within a study of graft-versus-host responses after intestinal transplantation. Study as a whole: Once they had received anti-thymocyte globulin induction, all recipients took tacrolimus and steroids for approximately 3 years. Study-wide findings and caveats: The marrow of recipients harbored GvH clones, and ileum or blood showed some of them first. Individuals carrying graft-donor T cell macrochimerism showed high graft-versus-host to host-versus-graft clonal ratios in allografts. Circulating GvH clones peaking coincided with falling HvG clones soon after transplant.

Intraepithelial and lamina propria lymphocytes were freed from processed graft tissue. Between the trimmed V and J ends, which lost 8 bases and 7 bases, there was a span of 18 bases. The germline gives CDR1 SGHTA, CDR2 FQGNSA. CDR3 length equals 14 residues. The protocol was immunoSEQ multiplex PCR, while the TCRdb copy is restricted to in-frame clones and leaves out a portion. The data hold about 15,000 clones, with about 55% observed a single time. To note about this clone: Its antigen is undetermined.

The receptor's source is a human patient who received an intestinal transplant, so some T cells may come from the graft donor. The material sequenced was ileum tissue, taken 524 days after transplant. The chain has TRBV7-2 and TRBJ2-1, with TRBD1 as a possible D gene (6 bases). CDR3 protein: CASQLGGWDNEQFF. The DNA of the CDR3 is TGTGCCAGCCAGCTTGGGGGCTGGGATAATGAGCAGTTCTTC.